The rows below give T cell receptor beta chains drawn from one sample of a study of cytomegalovirus exposure and HLA in healthy donors. Method: immunoSEQ multiplex PCR; TCRdb's copy keeps in-frame clones and lacks some. The table lists some 150,000 clones, 80% to 90% of them singletons. The sequenced sample consisted of PBMCs. Receptors were obtained from a woman between 45 and 65 years old in good health and CMV-seronegative. Both conserved end residues are part of each CDR3. The D gene is left open where the match is weak. Clone sizes are given selectively: once, few, many, or a class where the clone is expanded.

d_gene	v_gene	abundance	j_gene	CDR3nt	CDR3aa
TRBD2	TRBV7-9	NA	TRBJ2-1	TGTGCCAGCATCCTAGCGGGGCCCGAGCAGTTCTTC	CASILAGPEQFF
NA	TRBV5-1	NA	TRBJ1-1	TGCGCCAGCAACGCGGGCAGCCTCCTGAACACTGAAGCTTTCTTT	CASNAGSLLNTEAFF
TRBD2	TRBV7-8	NA	TRBJ2-5	TGTGCCAGCAGCAAGGCCCGTCTAGCGGACCAAGAGACCCAGTACTTC	CASSKARLADQETQYF
TRBD1	TRBV5-1	NA	TRBJ2-7	TGCGCCAGCAGCGCGAACAGGGGCCATACCTACGAGCAGTACTTC	CASSANRGHTYEQYF
NA	TRBV19	NA	TRBJ1-5	TGTGCCAGTAACTCGTACAGGAGCAATCAGCCCCAGCATTTT	CASNSYRSNQPQHF
TRBD1	TRBV14	NA	TRBJ2-6	TGTGCCAGCAGCCAAGAGGGACAGACCGTAATCTCTGGGGCCAACGTCCTGACTTTC	CASSQEGQTVISGANVLTF
TRBD1	TRBV7-2	NA	TRBJ2-7	TGTGCCAGCAGCTACCGGGGGACAGGGCCCTACGAGCAGTACTTC	CASSYRGTGPYEQYF
NA	TRBV29-1	NA	TRBJ2-5	TGCAGCGTTACCATGCAGGGTTGGGGGACCCAGTACTTC	CSVTMQGWGTQYF
NA	TRBV7-9	few	TRBJ1-2	TGTTCCAGCAGCCCGGGTTTCGGGGGCTACACCTTC	CSSSPGFGGYTF
NA	TRBV7-2	NA	TRBJ1-6	TGTGCCAGCAGCTTAGTGTCGGAGCCACCCCTCCACTTT	CASSLVSEPPLHF
NA	TRBV13	NA	TRBJ2-7	TGTGCCAGCAGTAGGGGGATTATCGACGAGCAGTACTTC	CASSRGIIDEQYF
TRBD1	TRBV10-2	few	TRBJ1-1	TGCGCCAGCAGCGCCCTCCTGGGACAGACGGGGACTGAAGCTTTCTTT	CASSALLGQTGTEAFF
TRBD1	TRBV27	NA	TRBJ2-2	TGTGCCAGCAGTTCCCTTCAGGGGGCGTACGGGGAGCTGTTTTTT	CASSSLQGAYGELFF
TRBD1	TRBV7-2	NA	TRBJ2-7	TGTGCCAGCAGCTTATACGCAGGGGGCTACGAGCAGTACTTC	CASSLYAGGYEQYF
TRBD2	TRBV28	NA	TRBJ2-7	TGTGCCAGCAGTTGGGGGGGAGTCACCTACGAGCAGTACTTC	CASSWGGVTYEQYF
TRBD2	TRBV5-1	NA	TRBJ2-3	TGCGCCAGCAGCTCCTGGACTAGCGGGAAGGGAGATACGCAGTATTTT	CASSSWTSGKGDTQYF
NA	TRBV7-2	once	TRBJ2-7	TGTGCCAGCAGCTTAGAACCGGTCTACGAGCAGTACTTC	CASSLEPVYEQYF
NA	TRBV6-6	NA	TRBJ1-1	TGTGCCAGCAGTTACGCACCGACAGCAACGAACACTGAAGCTTTCTTT	CASSYAPTATNTEAFF
TRBD2	TRBV6-1	NA	TRBJ2-3	TGTGCCAGTATCTCGTTGGCGGGAGATGGAGATACGCAGTATTTT	CASISLAGDGDTQYF
NA	TRBV5-6	NA	TRBJ2-7	TGTGCCAGCAGCTTGGTCCTCTCCTACGAGCAGTACTTC	CASSLVLSYEQYF
TRBD1	TRBV19	NA	TRBJ1-3	TGTGCCAGTAGCCTCTCACAGGGGGCGTTAGGAAACACCATATATTTT	CASSLSQGALGNTIYF
NA	TRBV7-8	NA	TRBJ2-1	TGTGCCAGCAGCGTCAGGGAACCCAATGAGCAGTTCTTC	CASSVREPNEQFF
TRBD2	TRBV7-2	NA	TRBJ2-5	TGTGCCAGCAGCTTAGCGTTGACTAGCGGGCCTGGAGAGACCCAGTACTTC	CASSLALTSGPGETQYF
TRBD1	TRBV6-5	few	TRBJ1-5	TGTGCCAGCAGTTCCGGGACAGGGGCAAATCAGCCCCAGCATTTT	CASSSGTGANQPQHF
TRBD2	TRBV25-1	NA	TRBJ2-7	TGTGCCAGCAGTCCCGGGACTAGCGGGAGTGTCAACGAGCAGTACTTC	CASSPGTSGSVNEQYF
NA	TRBV4-3	NA	TRBJ2-1	TGCGCCAGCAGCCAAGAAGTTGAGGGTGAGCAGTTCTTC	CASSQEVEGEQFF